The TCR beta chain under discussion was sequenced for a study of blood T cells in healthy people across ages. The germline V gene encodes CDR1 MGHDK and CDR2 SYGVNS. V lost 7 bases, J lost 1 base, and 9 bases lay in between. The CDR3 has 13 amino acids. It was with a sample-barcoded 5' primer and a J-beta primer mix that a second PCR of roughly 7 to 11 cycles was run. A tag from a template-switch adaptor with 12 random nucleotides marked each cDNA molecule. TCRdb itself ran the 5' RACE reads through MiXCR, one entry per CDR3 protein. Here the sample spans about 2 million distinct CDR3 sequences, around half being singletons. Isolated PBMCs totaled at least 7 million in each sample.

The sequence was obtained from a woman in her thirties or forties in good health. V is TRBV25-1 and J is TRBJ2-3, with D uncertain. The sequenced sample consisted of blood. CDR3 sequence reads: CASINAGTDTQYF. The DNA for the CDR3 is TGTGCCAGCATAAATGCGGGCACAGATACGCAGTATTTT.